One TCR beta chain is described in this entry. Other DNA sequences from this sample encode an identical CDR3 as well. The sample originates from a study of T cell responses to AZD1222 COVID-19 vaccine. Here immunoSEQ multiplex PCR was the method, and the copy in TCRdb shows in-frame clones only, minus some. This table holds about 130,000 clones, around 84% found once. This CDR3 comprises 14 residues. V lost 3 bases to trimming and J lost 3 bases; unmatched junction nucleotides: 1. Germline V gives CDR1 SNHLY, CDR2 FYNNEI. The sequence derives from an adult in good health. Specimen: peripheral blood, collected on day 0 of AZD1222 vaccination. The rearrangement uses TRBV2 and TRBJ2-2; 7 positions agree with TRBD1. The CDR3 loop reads CASSEGTDTGELFF. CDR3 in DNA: TGTGCCAGCAGTGAGGGGACAGACACCGGGGAGCTGTTTTTT.